This is a list of T cell receptor beta chains from one sample in a study of a mutant IDH1 vaccine in newly diagnosed glioma. These receptors have no identified antigens. The method was immunoSEQ multiplex PCR; TCRdb's version includes in-frame clones alone and lacks a portion of them. The sample yields 30,000 to 40,000 clones, 75% to 95% seen once. Source: PBMCs, taken from a glioma patient whose treatment included an IDH1 peptide vaccine. All receptors come from a middle-aged woman with glioma. Both conserved end residues are part of each CDR3. A D gene is named only where the DNA matches it firmly. Where a row states a size, it is once, few, many or the class of an expanded clone; other rows omit it.

TGTGCCACCCGGACAGGGCCGAAGAACACCGGGGAGCTGTTTTTT	CATRTGPKNTGELFF	TRBD1	NA	TRBV6-1	TRBJ2-2
TGTGCCAGCGGCGACGGGGGGTTTAATTCACCCCTCCACTTT	CASGDGGFNSPLHF	NA	NA	TRBV6-6	TRBJ1-6
TGTGCCAGCAGTGACTCGAGGGGGACGGGCACAGATACGCAGTATTTT	CASSDSRGTGTDTQYF	NA	NA	TRBV6-4	TRBJ2-3
TGTGCCAGCAGCTTACCCCTCTGGACTAGCGGGGCTTACGAGCAGTACTTC	CASSLPLWTSGAYEQYF	TRBD2	NA	TRBV7-8	TRBJ2-7
TGTGCCAGCAGCTCCAGGGAGGGCCGCGAGCAGTACTTC	CASSSREGREQYF	TRBD2	NA	TRBV5-4	TRBJ2-7
TGTGCCAGCAGCCTTCTACAGGCAGGCACTGAAGCTTTCTTT	CASSLLQAGTEAFF	NA	once	TRBV7-6	TRBJ1-1
TGTGCCAGTAGTAGACGCCGGGACAGACAAGAGACCCAGTACTTC	CASSRRRDRQETQYF	TRBD1	NA	TRBV19	TRBJ2-5
TGTGCCAGCAGCGTAGGACAGGGAAGGACGGCCCTCCACTTT	CASSVGQGRTALHF	TRBD1	NA	TRBV9	TRBJ1-6
TGCAGCGTTTCCAGGACAGACGGAAACACCATATATTTT	CSVSRTDGNTIYF	NA	NA	TRBV29-1	TRBJ1-3
TGTGCCAGCAGCTTAGCTGGCGGGACGAATGAAAAACTGTTTTTT	CASSLAGGTNEKLFF	NA	NA	TRBV7-2	TRBJ1-4
TGTGCCAGCTCACCAGGGAGGGTGGATCAGCCCCAGCATTTT	CASSPGRVDQPQHF	NA	NA	TRBV18	TRBJ1-5
TGTGCCAGCAGCCGGACAGGTGGGCCCTACGAGCAGTACTTC	CASSRTGGPYEQYF	TRBD1	once	TRBV7-9	TRBJ2-7
TGTGCCAGCAGCTTCGGGGGGCTGGGCACTGAAGCTTTCTTT	CASSFGGLGTEAFF	NA	NA	TRBV7-6	TRBJ1-1
TGTGCCAGCAGCCCCGGGACAGGGTACTACGAGCAGTACTTC	CASSPGTGYYEQYF	TRBD1	NA	TRBV7-2	TRBJ2-7
TGCGCCAGCAGCTTGGGCGGGGAATACAATGAGCAGTTCTTC	CASSLGGEYNEQFF	NA	NA	TRBV5-1	TRBJ2-1
TGTGCCAGCAGTAGCCTAGGGCGACTCGATACGCAGTATTTT	CASSSLGRLDTQYF	NA	NA	TRBV2	TRBJ2-3
TGTGCCAGCAGCCCAGGCGAGGAAGCTTTCTTT	CASSPGEEAFF	NA	NA	TRBV7-9	TRBJ1-1
TGTGCCAGCATGGTAAACAATGAGCAGTTCTTC	CASMVNNEQFF	NA	NA	TRBV6-1	TRBJ2-1
TGTGCCAGCAGCCACAGTACCGTGAACACTGAAGCTTTCTTT	CASSHSTVNTEAFF	NA	once	TRBV7-2	TRBJ1-1
TGCAGCGTCCCGTTTGGGGGGAACACTGAAGCTTTCTTT	CSVPFGGNTEAFF	NA	NA	TRBV29-1	TRBJ1-1
TGTGCCAGCAGCTTCGAGGGGAACATTCAGTACTTC	CASSFEGNIQYF	NA	NA	TRBV5-4	TRBJ2-4
TGTGCCAGCAAGGTGGGAGGGACCGGGGAGCTGTTTTTT	CASKVGGTGELFF	TRBD2	NA	TRBV25-1	TRBJ2-2
TGTGCCAGCAGTGAAGGGGTAAATAATTCACCCCTCCACTTT	CASSEGVNNSPLHF	NA	NA	TRBV6-1	TRBJ1-6
TGTGCCAGCAGTTGGACAGGCCCTCGGTCACCCCTCCACTTT	CASSWTGPRSPLHF	TRBD1	NA	TRBV25-1	TRBJ1-6
TGTGCCAGCAGTCGGACTAGGGCCGGCGGGGAGCTGTTTTTT	CASSRTRAGGELFF	TRBD2	NA	TRBV6-5	TRBJ2-2
TGTGCCAGCAGCTTGCGCTCAGGGGAGAACACTGAAGCTTTCTTT	CASSLRSGENTEAFF	NA	NA	TRBV5-4	TRBJ1-1
TGCGCCAGCAGCATGGACAGTGTGAATGAAAAACTGTTTTTT	CASSMDSVNEKLFF	NA	few	TRBV5-1	TRBJ1-4
TGTGCCAGCAGTTACCGGGACAGTCGCTCCGGCTACACCTTC	CASSYRDSRSGYTF	TRBD1	NA	TRBV6-5	TRBJ1-2
TGTGCCAGCAGTTTCAGGGACACAAACACTGAAGCTTTCTTT	CASSFRDTNTEAFF	NA	NA	TRBV27	TRBJ1-1
TGTGCCAGCAGCTTAGCCCCGGCAACTAATGAAAAACTGTTTTTT	CASSLAPATNEKLFF	NA	NA	TRBV7-6	TRBJ1-4
TGTGCCAGCAGTTACTCTTCCTACGAGCAGTACTTC	CASSYSSYEQYF	NA	NA	TRBV6-6	TRBJ2-7
TGTGCCAGCAGTCGGGACAGGGGAGGCAATCAGCCCCAGCATTTT	CASSRDRGGNQPQHF	TRBD1	NA	TRBV6-5	TRBJ1-5
TGCGCCAGCAGCGGAAGAGTTTTCGAGACCCAGTACTTC	CASSGRVFETQYF	NA	NA	TRBV10-2	TRBJ2-5
TGTGCCAGCAGTGAATGGATAGAAAGTCAGCAGTTCTTC	CASSEWIESQQFF	NA	once	TRBV6-1	TRBJ2-1
TGTGCCAGCAGTGGGGAGATCAATCAGCCCCAGCATTTT	CASSGEINQPQHF	NA	NA	TRBV2	TRBJ1-5
TGTGCCAGCAGTGATACAGGGTTGGTTACCTACGAGCAGTACTTC	CASSDTGLVTYEQYF	NA	NA	TRBV6-1	TRBJ2-7
TGCGCCAGCACACAGGACTCTGGGGCCAACGTCCTGACTTTC	CASTQDSGANVLTF	NA	few	TRBV23-1	TRBJ2-6
TGTGCCAGCAGCGATCTAACCGGGGAGCTGTTTTTT	CASSDLTGELFF	NA	NA	TRBV9	TRBJ2-2
TGTGCCAGCAGTGACGTAACTGAAGCTTTCTTT	CASSDVTEAFF	NA	few	TRBV6-4	TRBJ1-1
TGCGCCAGCAGCCAAGATACCATGGACAGGGCAAAGCCCCAGCATTTT	CASSQDTMDRAKPQHF	TRBD1	few	TRBV4-3	TRBJ1-5
TGTGCCAGCAGTGCTCACAGGGGCTCCTCTGGAAACACCATATATTTT	CASSAHRGSSGNTIYF	TRBD1	NA	TRBV6-1	TRBJ1-3